The T cell receptor (beta chain) described here comes from a study of cytotoxic CD8 clonotypes in ibrutinib-treated CLL listed by TCRdb under 2021. Looking at the study overall: The cohort was composed of under 12 relapsed/refractory and roughly 16 treatment-naive patients; IGHV unmutated status was identified in some 17 patients. Responses were partial in some 24 patients and complete in 2; after median 68 months follow-up, around 15 stayed in remission and roughly twelve progressed. Samples at response were collected after a median of roughly twelve months of treatment, with a range of about 6 to 40 months. Samples averaged 255,043 productive templates and just under 95,000 productive rearrangements. Of the 70 to 100 people in the trial, roughly 27 had longitudinal samples available. Cryopreserved peripheral blood mononuclear cells were obtained prior to treatment, at the time of response, and at either disease progression or sustained remission. What the study reported, not specific to this receptor: Clonality increased at ibrutinib response, stayed stable in sustained remission, and fell back toward baseline at progression. Sampling times were not matched between patients in sustained remission and patients whose disease was progressing, and lymph node repertoires were not examined. Public clonotypes were found to be uncommon and were observed to contract or remain stable during treatment; the increase in clonality was shown to reflect expansion of private clonotypes at ibrutinib response. Baseline clonality exceeded that of age-matched healthy donors and correlated strongly with circulating CD8+ T-cell counts.

Roughly 2.2 micrograms of genomic DNA were extracted from cryopreserved PBMCs for TCR beta library preparation. High-throughput TCR beta sequencing was performed on longitudinal blood samples from CLL patients receiving ibrutinib monotherapy. The patients were enrolled in a single-center, open-label phase 2 trial of ibrutinib monotherapy. In regard to this clone: The antigen it binds to is not known. A much larger clone differs by one base, so this may be a read error.

Each clonotype received, on average, approximately 9.9x coverage in deep resolution sequencing performed on a MiSeq, where the target depth lay between 1 in 1 million and 1 in 200,000 T cells. The immunoSEQ hsTCRB Kit was used to generate the TCR beta libraries. Concerning the study's data processing: Data were analyzed with ImmunoSEQ Data Assistant and ImmunoSEQ Analyzer, with V, D and J genes assigned per IMGT definitions. Clonality, which ranges from 0 to 1, was calculated as one minus the normalized Shannon entropy of productive rearrangement frequencies. Public clonotype analysis was restricted to overrepresented clonotypes comprising at least 0.05% of each patient's repertoire. Repertoires from around 13 age-matched healthy donors in immuneACCESS were used as clonality controls. The immuneACCESS repertoire file appears here via TCRdb, limited to in-frame rearrangements. These files lack a portion of the clones; in checked studies, under half of the deficit traces to unresolved V genes, and the cause of the others is not known. That table furnishes V, J and clone size, whereas the DNA furnished D and trimming. Counted in this sample were around 300,000 clones; around four fifths of them appeared once. The top ten clonotypes cover roughly 6.3% of the sample.

Sequencing used PBMCs, obtained before ibrutinib treatment. This clonotype was sampled from a human donor with chronic lymphocytic leukemia.

In nucleotide form, the sequence is TGTGCCAGTAGTATAACAGGGGCGAACTATGGCTACACCTTC. It specifies CASSITGANYGYTF. Rearrangement joined TRBV19 to TRBJ1-2; TRBD1 fits 7 bases in the junction. The CDR3 numbers 14 residues from cysteine through phenylalanine. The retained sequence is limited to the CDR3, 42 bases, with the frame set at the first base. Trimming accounts for 2 bases at V and 2 bases at J, while the number of junction bases matched to no gene is 2. The germline V gene encodes CDR1 LNHDA and CDR2 SQIVND (reference sequence). Beyond the CDR3, the reference TRBV19 and TRBJ1-2 genes provide the residues; the full variable domain reads: DGGITQSPKYLFRKEGQNVTLSCEQNLNHDAMYWYRQDPGQGLRLIYYSQIVNDFQKGDIAEGYSVSREKKESFPLTVTSAQKNPTAFYLCASSITGANYGYTFGSGTRLTVV.